This TCR beta chain is drawn from a study of blood T cells in healthy people across ages. Study observations and caveats: Greater diversity and more naive CD4+ cells were seen in long-lived donors than in aged donors.

A note on this clonotype: As yet, its antigen is unknown.

Primers used in a second PCR of roughly 7 to 12 cycles were a sample-barcoded 5' primer and a J-beta primer mix. TCRdb ran MiXCR on the 5' RACE reads and lists one entry per CDR3 protein. The table includes 1.5 million to 2 million distinct CDR3 sequences, almost 35% detected once. The CDR3 extends over 13 amino acids. The germline V gene encodes CDR1 SGDLS and CDR2 YYNGEE. The V gene lost 3 bases and the J gene lost 7 bases, with 11 bases spanning the gap. The sample was blood. The chain has TRBV9 and TRBJ2-1; the D is unclear. The receptor comes from a woman aged 25 to 39 in good health. For the CDR3, the DNA is TGTGCCAGCAGCGCGCCCACCATTAATGAGCAGTTCTTC. It encodes CASSAPTINEQFF.